This T cell receptor (beta chain) was sequenced in a study of early T cells in non-severe SARS-CoV-2 infection. General study results and limits: VDJdb matching, biased toward anti-spike CD8 responses, missed private and CD4 specificities.

The TCR library protocol was used to attach unique molecular identifiers. These identifiers were attached to individual cDNA molecules. Each CDR3 protein gets one entry after TCRdb re-called the 5' RACE reads with MiXCR. The table has around 50,000 distinct CDR3 sequences, 6% to 8% seen once. The length of the CDR3 is 13 residues. CDR1 and CDR2 from the germline V gene are MNHEY and SVGAGI. Trimming pared 0 bases from V and 5 bases from J, leaving 5 bases between. Many counts were recorded for this clonotype. The antigen is not known. The sequence was obtained from an adult who was a healthcare worker with PCR-confirmed SARS-CoV-2 infection or an uninfected control (not recorded which). Material for sequencing was whole blood. This chain connects TRBV6-5 to TRBJ1-5; D not resolved. The CDR3 nucleotides are TGTGCCAGCAGTTACTCTCTATATCAGCCCCAGCATTTT. Translation gives CASSYSLYQPQHF.